The clone carrying this T cell receptor (beta chain) was counted between two and nine times. Antigen specificity is unknown. The sample originates from a study of cytomegalovirus exposure and HLA in healthy donors. Study information: Researchers found that approximately 85% of some 400 genotyped donors fell within the Caucasian-associated ancestry cluster.

In the PCR, 60 Vbeta and 13 Jbeta primers were used. TCRdb's copy holds only in-frame clones and misses some; the assay was immunoSEQ multiplex PCR. The sample has 65,000 to 95,000 clones, roughly 85% seen once. Trimming shortened V by 5 bases and J by 4 bases, and 11 bases separated the two germline ends. The CDR3 totals 13 residues. Germline V gives CDR1 ENHRY, CDR2 SYGVKD. Study results and limitations: Apparent HLA restriction characterized most CMV-associated TCR beta chains in a later analysis. Cytomegalovirus status was reportedly diagnosed by the classifier with high specificity and sensitivity. Clonal expansion was found to be greater in HLA-associated TCR beta chains than in equally common others in a later analysis.

The rearrangement uses TRBV10-3 and TRBJ1-1, with D possibly being TRBD1 (6 bases). The TCR originated in a man aged 25-45 years in good health and CMV-seronegative. Input material: PBMCs. CDR3 nucleotide sequence: TGTGCCATCAGTCCTCGGGGGGCCACTGAAGCTTTCTTT. Amino acids: CAISPRGATEAFF.